The 2 T cell receptor beta chains presented below share a single source sample, sequenced in a study of shared clonotypes between healthy human individuals. The table came from immunoSEQ multiplex PCR; TCRdb's copy has only in-frame clones and leaves some out. The sample lists about 2.3 million clones; around 93% were seen once. The sequencing input was naive CD4+ T cells from PBMCs. Regarding subset: CD45RA+ positively selected. The receptors come from a man aged 18 to 30 in good health. Some clones in this sample may be carry-over from other donors' samples.

The CDR3 sequence: CASSRPGEGYNEQFF. DNA for the CDR3: TGTGCCAGCAGCCGCCCGGGTGAGGGGTACAATGAGCAGTTCTTC. The J gene is TRBJ2-1, the V gene TRBV27, with D perhaps matching TRBD1 or TRBD2 (5 bases each). Trimming removed 6 bases at V and 4 bases at J, with 16 bases between. Germline CDR1 MNHEY, CDR2 SMNVEV (reference sequence). The CDR3 contains 15 residues.

CDR3 in amino acids: CASSFSSTGQQFF. The CDR3 DNA is TGTGCCAGCAGCTTCTCATCTACAGGGCAGCAGTTCTTC. The chain couples TRBV11-3 to TRBJ2-1, with D perhaps TRBD1 (6 bases). Germline V lookup: CDR1 SGHNT, CDR2 YENEEA. This CDR3 has 13 amino acids. V was trimmed by 3 bases and J by 11 bases, leaving 14 bases between them.